These T cell receptor beta chains were read from a single sample in a study of persistence of HIV-infected CD4 T cells. Here immunoSEQ multiplex PCR was the method, and the copy in TCRdb shows in-frame clones only, minus some. There are about 45,000 clones in the sample; about 90% occur only once, and 2.5% to 4% lies in the top ten. No antigens are known for them. The specimen was CD4+ T cells sorted from PBMCs after approximately 19-hour stimulation, collected from a patient who received antiretroviral therapy. The source is an adult woman with HIV who was CMV-seropositive. CDR3s include the opening cysteine and the closing phenylalanine or tryptophan. D genes are given only for firm matches. Size is omitted from some rows. Given values are once, few, many or a class for expanded clones.

abundance: NA; j_gene: TRBJ2-1; v_gene: TRBV24-1; d_gene: NA; CDR3aa: CATSDSPLNEQFF; CDR3nt: TGTGCCACCAGTGACTCCCCCCTCAATGAGCAGTTCTTC
abundance: NA; j_gene: TRBJ2-3; v_gene: TRBV9; d_gene: NA; CDR3aa: CASSASRGTDTQYF; CDR3nt: TGTGCCAGCAGCGCTTCTAGGGGCACAGATACGCAGTATTTT
abundance: NA; j_gene: TRBJ2-7; v_gene: TRBV7-2; d_gene: NA; CDR3aa: CASSAGRLKRDYEQYF; CDR3nt: TGTGCCAGCAGCGCCGGACGGCTAAAGAGAGACTACGAGCAGTACTTC
abundance: NA; j_gene: TRBJ1-6; v_gene: TRBV7-2; d_gene: NA; CDR3aa: CASSLAGFGSPLHF; CDR3nt: TGTGCCAGCAGCTTAGCAGGGTTCGGTTCACCCCTCCACTTT
abundance: NA; j_gene: TRBJ2-5; v_gene: TRBV29-1; d_gene: NA; CDR3aa: CSVETQGKETQYF; CDR3nt: TGCAGCGTTGAAACTCAGGGAAAGGAGACCCAGTACTTC
abundance: NA; j_gene: TRBJ1-6; v_gene: TRBV5-5; d_gene: NA; CDR3aa: CASSPREANSPLHF; CDR3nt: TGTGCCAGCAGCCCCAGGGAGGCTAACTCACCCCTCCACTTT
abundance: NA; j_gene: TRBJ1-1; v_gene: TRBV6-5; d_gene: NA; CDR3aa: CASSYSWRGKTEAFF; CDR3nt: TGTGCCAGCAGTTACAGTTGGAGGGGAAAAACTGAAGCTTTCTTT
abundance: NA; j_gene: TRBJ2-7; v_gene: TRBV6-6; d_gene: TRBD2; CDR3aa: CASSPTGLAGASYEQYF; CDR3nt: TGTGCCAGCAGTCCCACCGGACTAGCGGGGGCCTCCTACGAGCAGTACTTC
abundance: once; j_gene: TRBJ1-2; v_gene: TRBV4-3; d_gene: TRBD1; CDR3aa: CASSRRGQSYGYTF; CDR3nt: TGCGCCAGCAGCAGAAGGGGACAGTCATACGGCTACACCTTC
abundance: few; j_gene: TRBJ1-3; v_gene: TRBV27; d_gene: TRBD1; CDR3aa: CATRGFTGNTIYF; CDR3nt: TGTGCCACCAGGGGGTTCACTGGAAACACCATATATTTT
abundance: NA; j_gene: TRBJ1-2; v_gene: TRBV21-1; d_gene: NA; CDR3aa: CASSKGGYTF; CDR3nt: TGTGCCAGCAGCAAGGGGGGCTACACCTTC
abundance: NA; j_gene: TRBJ2-7; v_gene: TRBV5-1; d_gene: NA; CDR3aa: CASSLGAGARYEQYF; CDR3nt: TGCGCCAGCAGCTTAGGAGCTGGGGCGCGCTACGAGCAGTACTTC
abundance: NA; j_gene: TRBJ1-6; v_gene: TRBV13; d_gene: NA; CDR3aa: CASSLGAGRNNSPLHF; CDR3nt: TGTGCCAGCAGCTTAGGGGCAGGGCGGAATAATTCACCCCTCCACTTT
abundance: NA; j_gene: TRBJ1-1; v_gene: TRBV6-5; d_gene: NA; CDR3aa: CASSYSRVANTEAFF; CDR3nt: TGTGCCAGCAGTTACTCTAGGGTTGCGAACACTGAAGCTTTCTTT
abundance: NA; j_gene: TRBJ2-3; v_gene: TRBV10-3; d_gene: TRBD2; CDR3aa: CAISSLGGRAADTQYF; CDR3nt: TGTGCCATCAGTTCACTTGGCGGGAGGGCGGCAGATACGCAGTATTTT
abundance: NA; j_gene: TRBJ2-3; v_gene: TRBV19; d_gene: NA; CDR3aa: CASSIRVGREHTDTQYF; CDR3nt: TGTGCCAGTAGTATCCGGGTGGGCAGGGAGCATACAGATACGCAGTATTTT
abundance: NA; j_gene: TRBJ1-1; v_gene: TRBV19; d_gene: TRBD1; CDR3aa: CASSIGRGLGTEAFF; CDR3nt: TGTGCCAGTAGTATAGGAAGGGGGCTGGGCACTGAAGCTTTCTTT
abundance: NA; j_gene: TRBJ2-1; v_gene: TRBV5-1; d_gene: TRBD2; CDR3aa: CASSSGGQSYNEQFF; CDR3nt: TGCGCCAGCAGCTCGGGAGGGCAGTCCTACAATGAGCAGTTCTTC
abundance: NA; j_gene: TRBJ1-2; v_gene: TRBV28; d_gene: TRBD1; CDR3aa: CAAGGQGLPGTF; CDR3nt: TGTGCCGCGGGGGGACAGGGGCTGCCCGGCACCTTC
abundance: NA; j_gene: TRBJ2-3; v_gene: TRBV3-1/TRBV3-2; d_gene: NA; CDR3aa: CASSRTSGSTDTQYF; CDR3nt: TGTGCCAGCAGCCGAACGAGCGGAAGCACAGATACGCAGTATTTT
abundance: NA; j_gene: TRBJ2-3; v_gene: TRBV9; d_gene: TRBD2; CDR3aa: CASSPRDYASTDTQYF; CDR3nt: TGTGCCAGCAGCCCCCGGGACTACGCTAGCACAGATACGCAGTATTTT
abundance: NA; j_gene: TRBJ1-1; v_gene: TRBV19; d_gene: TRBD1; CDR3aa: CASSIAFRTGNTEAFF; CDR3nt: TGTGCCAGTAGTATAGCATTCCGGACAGGGAACACTGAAGCTTTCTTT